This T cell receptor (beta chain) was captured in a study of T cells in Graves' hyperthyroidism and ophthalmopathy. Overall study findings and caveats: Blood also showed most of the thyroid clonotypes that were expanded above 0.001.

TCR beta CDR3 sequences were amplified from RNA transcripts. Carried out on the TCR CDR3, a first-round RT-PCR used the HTBI primer set. Using its own MiXCR run on the multiplex PCR reads, TCRdb lists one record per CDR3 protein. The repertoire holds around 610,000 distinct CDR3 sequences, over 12% seen once, with approximately 4.2% in the top ten. In the ophthalmopathy cohort, Clinical Activity Score was at least 3, NOSPECS grade at least 4, and duration under 3 months. CDR1 and CDR2 (germline): MNHNS, SASEGT. The trim removed 8 bases at V and 5 bases at J, leaving 9 bases unmatched. This CDR3 contains 15 residues. Ten or more counts support this clonotype. Its antigen is not known.

This clonotype was sampled from a woman in her forties with Graves' ophthalmopathy. The chain combines TRBV6-1 with TRBJ2-2; 9 bases are shared with TRBD2. Sequencing was done on a sample of blood. The CDR3: CASAGLAPQTGELFF. The CDR3 region has the DNA TGTGCCAGCGCCGGACTAGCGCCACAGACCGGGGAGCTGTTTTTT.